This T cell receptor beta chain was retrieved from a study of blood T cells in healthy people across ages. The study's findings and limits: It was held that diversity estimates obtained from one million T cells represented underestimates. What prevented conclusive comparison of naive and antigen-experienced cells was that PBMCs were unsorted. Higher diversity, along with more naive CD4+ cells, distinguished long-lived donors from aged donors.

CDR3 length: 16 amino acids. The V gene end was trimmed by 0 bases and the J gene end by 6 bases; junction bases not matched to a gene: 7. Germline CDR1 SGHTA, CDR2 FQGTGA. Each individual donor underwent a draw of approximately 9.8 milliliters of peripheral blood. Details on this clonotype: Its antigen is currently unknown.

Together with a sample-barcoded 5' primer, a J-beta primer mix was included in a second PCR lasting roughly 6 to 12 cycles. TCRdb re-analysed the 5' RACE reads in MiXCR, keeping a single row per CDR3 protein. The sample includes around 940,000 distinct CDR3 sequences, 51% of them seen just once. Sequenced: blood. This sequence was found in a woman in her sixties in good health. The chain recombines TRBV7-3 with TRBJ2-1; 8 nucleotides match TRBD1. The CDR3 nucleotides are TGTGCCAGCAGCTTAACGTCCGGGACAGGACGCAATGAGCAGTTCTTC. Protein sequence: CASSLTSGTGRNEQFF.